Presented here are 30 T cell receptor beta chains from one specimen sequenced in a study of regulatory T cells in long-lasting Graves disease. iRepertoire HTBI primers and Arm-PCR of CDR3 regions built TCR beta libraries. TCRdb re-called the multiplex PCR reads with MiXCR, one entry per CDR3 protein. Counted here are about 220,000 distinct CDR3 sequences, approximately 20% occurring once; the ten biggest clones make up over 20%. Time point indicated: newly diagnosed GD, antithyroid drugs for less than 3 months. TCR sequences were obtained from RNA taken from PBMCs. The source was peripheral blood mononuclear cells (PBMCs), collected at new diagnosis, from a patient treated with antithyroid drugs. Receptor source: a female donor with Graves disease.

On this clonotype: Given a far larger clone just one base away, this is likely a sequencing read error. V is TRBV2 and J is TRBJ1-1; a weak D match, TRBD1 (5 bases). The V gene's germline CDR1 is SNHLY and CDR2 FYNNEI. Trimming pared 2 bases from V and 3 bases from J, leaving 13 bases between. This CDR3 has 15 residues. DNA for the CDR3: TGTGCCAGCAGTGAAACGTGGGGACGAGACACTGAAGCTTTCTTT. This codes for CASSETWGRDTEAFF.

Regarding this clonotype: A far larger clone differs by one base, so this is likely a read error. The chain combines TRBV12-3 or TRBV12-4 with TRBJ2-4; no definite D call. The last part of the DNA fits TRBJ2-5 better; the J call may be wrong. The CDR3 runs 13 residues. The CDR3 protein is CASTITDEETQYF. DNA of the CDR3: TGTGCCAGCACGATCACCGACGAGGAGACCCAGTACTTC.

On this clonotype: A much larger clone lies a single base off, so this may be a read error. The chain employs TRBV30 and TRBJ1-1; the match to TRBD1 covers 8 bases. Germline V gene lookup returns CDR1 GTSNPN and CDR2 SVGIG (reference sequence). V lost 3 bases to trimming and J lost 6 bases; unmatched junction nucleotides: 9. CDR3 length: 14 amino acids. Here the CDR3 DNA reads TGTGCCTGGAGAACTACAGGGGGACGCGCTGAAGCTTTCTTT. This gives the protein CAWRTTGGRAEAFF.

This clonotype was seen repeatedly, ten times or more. CDR3 coding DNA: TGTGCTAGTGGTTTGGTAGTCGGATTAGCGGTCGGAGATACGCAGTATTTT. Protein sequence: CASGLVVGLAVGDTQYF. This chain uses TRBV12-5 with TRBJ2-3, with TRBD2 as a possible D gene (6 bases). The CDR3 contains 17 residues. Trimming removed 0 bases from V and 5 bases from J, with 18 bases in between. Germline-derived CDR1 and CDR2 are LGHNT and FRNRAP.

This clonotype showed up many times. The rearrangement joins TRBV28 to TRBJ1-4; D is possibly TRBD1 (5 bases). Per the germline V gene, CDR1 is MDHEN and CDR2 is SYDVKM. Trimming removed 7 bases at V and 6 bases at J, with 21 bases between. This CDR3 spans 16 amino acids. The CDR3 here is CASTSGDLEEYEKLFF. The CDR3 DNA sequence: TGTGCCAGCACTTCCGGGGACCTTGAAGAATATGAAAAACTGTTTTTT. The whole variable domain, remainder taken from reference TRBV28 and TRBJ1-4, is DVKVTQSSRYLVKRTGEKVFLECVQDMDHENMFWYRQDPGLGLRLIYFSYDVKMKEKGDIPEGYSVSREKKERFSLILESASTNQTSMYLCASTSGDLEEYEKLFFGSGTQLSVL.

This clonotype was observed many times. The chain carries TRBV10-3 and TRBJ1-2; D is undetermined. The CDR3 is made up of 12 amino acids. Trimming stripped 4 bases from V and 5 bases from J, with 8 bases between. The germline CDR1 and CDR2 sequences are ENHRY and SYGVKD. The DNA for the CDR3 is TGTGCCATCAGTGCGCCGGGTTATGGCTACACCTTC. It is translated as CAISAPGYGYTF.

There are many counts of this clonotype. The chain uses TRBV6-5 and TRBJ1-1; 8 bases align to TRBD1. V shed 2 bases and J 7 bases; nucleotides not matched to a gene: 6. This CDR3 spans 14 amino acids. Germline loops: CDR1 MNHEY, CDR2 SVGAGI. The CDR3 is CASSYVDRANEAFF. In nucleotides, the CDR3 is TGTGCCAGCAGTTACGTGGACAGGGCTAATGAAGCTTTCTTT.

In this sample, this clonotype turned up many times. This chain connects TRBV18 to TRBJ2-7; 8 bases are shared with TRBD1. The CDR3 sequence is 15 residues long. The germline gives CDR1 KGHSH, CDR2 LQKENI. V lost 3 bases to trimming and J lost 2 bases; unmatched junction nucleotides: 6. The CDR3 here is CASSPSPGQAYEQYF. The CDR3 region has the DNA TGTGCCAGCTCACCTAGCCCGGGACAGGCCTACGAGCAGTACTTC.

The table lists this clonotype with many counts. The chain uses TRBV18 and TRBJ2-7; perhaps TRBD1 as D (5 bases). With 1 base removed from V and 4 bases from J, the gap between germline ends came to 14 bases. The CDR3 spans 15 residues. CDR1 and CDR2 from the germline V gene are KGHSH and LQKENI. The CDR3 DNA reads TGTGCCAGCTCACCACGGCATAAGACAGCTTACGAGCAGTACTTC. It specifies CASSPRHKTAYEQYF.

Of note for this clonotype: The likely explanation is a read error, given a far larger clone one base away. This sequence joins TRBV7-3 and TRBJ2-7; TRBD2 matches at 7 bases. CDR3 length equals 16 residues. Germline V gene data show CDR1 as SGHTA and CDR2 as FQGTGA. The ends lost 4 bases at V and 1 base at J; junction bases unmatched: 10. The CDR3 bases are TGTGCCAGCAGCTATCCGCAGGGACTAAAGTCCTACGAGCAGTACTTC. It codes for CASSYPQGLKSYEQYF.

The chain uses TRBV6-6 and TRBJ2-3; 7 bases map to TRBD2. The length of the CDR3 is 15 residues. Germline-derived CDR1 and CDR2 are MNHNY and SVGAGI (reference sequence). Trimming cost V 0 bases and J 6 bases; bases outside gene matches: 6. The CDR3 DNA sequence: TGTGCCAGCAGTTACTCGGGGGGGTCCGGGGATACGCAGTATTTT. Residues: CASSYSGGSGDTQYF.

This clonotype appeared many times. The V and J genes are TRBV20-1 and TRBJ1-1; 10 nucleotides align to TRBD1. Germline V CDR1 and CDR2: DFQATT, SNEGSKA (reference sequence). The CDR3 contains 14 residues. J lost 1 base, V lost 6 bases, and 5 bases had no gene match. The CDR3, as DNA: TGCAGTGCATACCGGGACAGGGGGAACACTGAAGCTTTCTTT. Protein sequence: CSAYRDRGNTEAFF.

This clonotype showed up many times. This chain uses TRBV6-2 or TRBV6-3 with TRBJ2-4; the D gene is possibly TRBD2 (5 bases). V was trimmed by 6 bases and J by 5 bases, leaving 17 bases between them. CDR1 and CDR2 (germline): MNHEY, SVGEGT. The length of the CDR3 is 15 residues. The CDR3 region has the DNA TGTGCCAGCAGCTGGTCTCCCCGGGAACAAAACATTCAGTACTTC. It encodes CASSWSPREQNIQYF.

The genes are TRBV11-2 and TRBJ2-7; 7 positions agree with TRBD1. The CDR3 is 14 amino acids. Germline V gives CDR1 SGHAT, CDR2 FQNNGV. The ends lost 7 bases at V and 1 base at J; junction bases unmatched: 7. The CDR3 DNA follows: TGTGCCAGCAACGGCAGGGACAGTTCCTACGAGCAGTACTTC. Its translation: CASNGRDSSYEQYF.

The table lists this clonotype with many counts. This chain joins TRBV12-3 or TRBV12-4 and TRBJ2-5; weak D call: TRBD2 (5 bases). Trimming removed 8 bases from V and 2 bases from J, with 9 bases in between. The CDR3 contains 12 residues. The CDR3 spells CASRGTQETQYF. In nucleotides, the CDR3 is TGTGCCAGCCGGGGTACTCAAGAGACCCAGTACTTC.

The sample holds many counts of this clonotype. The chain is built from TRBV6-5 and TRBJ2-4; no clear D. The V end lost 4 bases, the J end lost 0 bases, and 10 bases lay between the germline ends. Germline V gene lookup returns CDR1 MNHEY and CDR2 SVGAGI. CDR3 length: 15 residues. CDR3 DNA: TGTGCCAGCAGTTCCTCGATTCTAGCCAAAAACATTCAGTACTTC. Protein product: CASSSSILAKNIQYF.

The CDR3 DNA follows: TGTGCCAGCAGTCAGGCAGGGAGTAGCAATCAGCCCCAGCATTTT. It translates to CASSQAGSSNQPQHF. The chain uses TRBV6-1 and TRBJ1-5; D might be TRBD1 (5 bases). The germline V gene has CDR1 MNHNS and CDR2 SASEGT. The CDR3 has 15 residues. V gave up 5 bases and J gave up 0 bases, with 11 bases separating them.

The chain links TRBV30 to TRBJ1-2; D not resolved. CDR1 and CDR2 (germline): GTSNPN, SVGIG (reference sequence). The CDR3 runs to 12 residues. Between the trimmed V and J ends, which lost 3 bases and 8 bases, there was a span of 13 bases. The CDR3, as DNA: TGTGCCTGGAGCCTTAGGACTGGCGGCTACACCTTC. Its translation is CAWSLRTGGYTF. Full variable domain (missing parts from reference TRBV30 and TRBJ1-2): SQTIHQWPATLVQPVGSPLSLECTVEGTSNPNLYWYRQAAGRGLQLLFYSVGIGQISSEVPQNLSASRPQDRQFILSSKKLLLSDSGFYLCAWSLRTGGYTFGSGTRLTVV.

In this sample, this clonotype turned up many times. The V and J genes are TRBV7-3 and TRBJ1-2; no clear D gene. This CDR3 has 14 residues. Germline values: CDR1 SGHTA, CDR2 FQGTGA. V shed 1 base and J shed 0 bases, with 6 bases lying between them. The CDR3 loop reads CASSLNFPNYGYTF. CDR3 nucleotides: TGTGCCAGCAGCTTAAACTTCCCTAACTATGGCTACACCTTC.

In this sample, this clonotype turned up a few times. V is TRBV19 and J is TRBJ1-1; D gene ambiguous. This CDR3 has 15 residues. Trimming took 4 bases from V and 1 from J, leaving 13 bases between them. The germline V gene encodes CDR1 LNHDA and CDR2 SQIVND (reference sequence). The CDR3 sequence is CASSSRRPGNTEAFF. The CDR3 DNA reads as TGTGCCAGTAGTAGCAGGAGACCGGGGAACACTGAAGCTTTCTTT.

CDR3 residues: CASSTSGTNTGELFF. The CDR3 bases are TGTGCCAGTAGTACTAGCGGGACGAACACCGGGGAGCTGTTTTTT. V and J are TRBV19 and TRBJ2-2; 9 positions match TRBD2. The CDR3 length is 15 residues. CDR1 LNHDA and CDR2 SQIVND come from the germline V gene (reference sequence). V was pared by 4 bases and J by 0 bases, with 0 bases of the junction left unmatched.

This clonotype was counted many times. This chain uses TRBV28 with TRBJ2-7, with D uncertain. V gave up 3 bases and J gave up 0 bases, with 12 bases separating them. Germline V gene sequence: CDR1 MDHEN, CDR2 SYDVKM. CDR3 length: 15 residues. CDR3 sequence reads: CASSFQPASSYEQYF. The DNA of the CDR3 is TGTGCCAGCAGTTTTCAGCCAGCAAGCTCCTACGAGCAGTACTTC.

This clonotype was seen repeatedly, ten times or more. V usage is TRBV28 and J usage is TRBJ2-7; D is unresolved. Germline V gene data show CDR1 as MDHEN and CDR2 as SYDVKM. Between the trimmed V and J ends, which lost 3 bases and 0 bases, there was a span of 12 bases. The CDR3 totals 15 residues. DNA for the CDR3: TGTGCCAGCAGTTTTCCTGACACGAGCTCCTACGAGCAGTACTTC. This sequence encodes CASSFPDTSSYEQYF.

This clonotype was observed at least ten times. The chain employs TRBV29-1 and TRBJ2-1; D is perhaps TRBD2 (6 bases). CDR3 length: 11 amino acids. Germline-derived CDR1 and CDR2 are SQVTM and ANQGSEA. Trimming removed 4 bases at V and 10 bases at J, with 11 bases between. This chain's CDR3 is CSVGPGLEQFF. CDR3 DNA sequence: TGCAGCGTTGGACCGGGACTCGAGCAGTTCTTC.

This clonotype was seen at least ten times. V is TRBV3-1 and J is TRBJ2-7; a possible D gene is TRBD2 (5 bases). Germline V lookup: CDR1 LGHDT, CDR2 YNNKEL (reference sequence). CDR3 size: 14 residues. The V and J ends lost 0 bases and 2 bases respectively, with 8 bases between them. CDR3 protein: CASSQDRGAYEQYF. CDR3 coding DNA: TGTGCCAGCAGCCAAGATCGGGGTGCCTACGAGCAGTACTTC.

This clonotype appeared many times. J is TRBJ1-1 and V is TRBV7-2, with D possibly matching TRBD1 (5 bases). The V and J ends lost 7 bases and 1 base respectively, with 13 bases between them. This CDR3 spans 14 amino acids. Germline CDR1 and CDR2: SGHTA and FQGNSA. The CDR3 bases are TGTGCCAGCATCATGGGGAGGGGGAACACTGAAGCTTTCTTT. As protein: CASIMGRGNTEAFF.

This clonotype was detected many times. This chain uses TRBV3-1 with TRBJ1-1; TRBD1 agrees at 7 bases. With V trimmed by 4 bases and J by 6 bases, 11 bases remained unmatched. This CDR3 spans 15 amino acids. Germline loops: CDR1 LGHDT, CDR2 YNNKEL (reference sequence). In nucleotides, the CDR3 is TGTGCCAGCAGCCTTGTGGGGAGGGGGCAGGCTGAAGCTTTCTTT. Translating gives CASSLVGRGQAEAFF.

This clonotype was counted many times. The V and J genes are TRBV7-8 and TRBJ2-4; TRBD1 matches 9 bases. The CDR3 loop spans 14 amino acids. J was trimmed by 7 bases and V by 1 base; bases with no gene match: 2. Germline V gene sequence: CDR1 SGHVS, CDR2 FQNEAQ. DNA of the CDR3: TGTGCCAGCAGCTTAGGACAGGGGGGTAACATTCAGTACTTC. It is translated as CASSLGQGGNIQYF. Using reference TRBV7-8 and TRBJ2-4 for the parts outside the CDR3, the full variable domain is GAGVSQSPRYKVAKRGQDVALRCDPISGHVSLFWYQQALGQGPEFLTYFQNEAQLDKSGLPSDRFFAERPEGSVSTLKIQRTQQEDSAVYLCASSLGQGGNIQYFGAGTRLSVL.

In this sample, this clonotype turned up many times. This sequence joins TRBV11-3 and TRBJ2-1; D is undetermined. V lost 3 bases and J 0 bases, leaving 9 bases between the germline ends. The CDR3 loop spans 15 amino acids. The germline CDR1 and CDR2 sequences are SGHNT and YENEEA. The CDR3 region is CASSLSLSSYNEQFF. The CDR3 DNA sequence: TGTGCCAGCAGCTTGTCATTGAGCTCCTACAATGAGCAGTTCTTC.

This clonotype was counted many times. The genes are TRBV28 and TRBJ2-1; TRBD2 matches 8 bases. V gave up 4 bases and J gave up 9 bases; unmatched junction bases: 17. Germline assignment: CDR1 MDHEN and CDR2 SYDVKM. This CDR3 spans 17 amino acids. The CDR3 spells CASSYPGLARMRGEQFF. CDR3 in DNA: TGTGCCAGCAGTTATCCCGGACTAGCTCGGATGAGGGGTGAGCAGTTCTTC.